This TCR beta chain originates from a study of shared clonotypes between healthy human individuals. The study, taken as a whole, reports: Around 5% of naive CD4 clonotypes were common to a handful of donors.

Germline CDR1 reads SGHRS; CDR2 reads YFSETQ. This CDR3 has 15 residues. Trimming at V came to 0 bases and at J to 6 bases, leaving 5 bases not matched to a gene. To note about this clone: The target antigen is unknown.

CD45RA+ naive and CD45RA-negative memory subsets were separated from CD4+ cells. On sorted subsets, replicate PCRs used 200 to 250 ng DNA, or roughly 30,000 T cell genomes. Only in-frame clones appear in the TCRdb table, and some are missing; sequencing was by immunoSEQ multiplex PCR. This table has some 2,100,000 clones, nearly 97% appearing once. The TCR originated in a man aged 18 to 29 in good health. Sequencing was done on a sample of naive CD4+ T cells sorted from blood. Stated subset: CD45RA+ positively selected. The chain carries TRBV5-1 and TRBJ2-1; TRBD2 aligns across 8 bases. CDR3 residues: CASSLGSGSINEQFF. Here the CDR3 DNA reads TGCGCCAGCAGCTTGGGAAGCGGGAGTATCAATGAGCAGTTCTTC.